This TCR beta chain emerged from a study of shared clonotypes between healthy human individuals. The authors loaded about 0.2 ug DNA, about 30,000 T cell genomes, into sorted-subset replicate PCRs. Method: immunoSEQ multiplex PCR; TCRdb's copy keeps in-frame clones and lacks some. The data hold roughly 1,800,000 clones, with approximately 95% observed a single time. The V gene's germline CDR1 is LNHDA and CDR2 SQIVND (reference sequence). V was clipped by 0 bases and J by 6 bases, with 23 bases between them. The CDR3 extends over 18 amino acids. Naive CD8 populations comprised CD45RO-negative cells positively selected for CCR7, excluding terminally differentiated effector memory CD45RA+ cells.

V is TRBV19 and J is TRBJ1-2; maybe TRBD1 (5 bases). The sequencing input was naive CD8+ T cells sorted from blood. The origin of this receptor is a man aged 18 to 35 in good health. The CDR3 nucleotides are TGTGCCAGTAGTATAGATCCGACCACAGGAGTTGTTGGAGATGGCTACACCTTC. Amino acids: CASSIDPTTGVVGDGYTF. The full variable domain, completed using reference TRBV19 and TRBJ1-2, is DGGITQSPKYLFRKEGQNVTLSCEQNLNHDAMYWYRQDPGQGLRLIYYSQIVNDFQKGDIAEGYSVSREKKESFPLTVTSAQKNPTAFYLCASSIDPTTGVVGDGYTFGSGTRLTVV.